This TCR beta chain was identified during a study of tumor-infiltrating lymphocytes in primary liver carcinoma. TCR beta cDNA was made from around 520 ng total RNA with a constant-region primer. Three nested multiplex PCR rounds, a slightly modified ARM-PCR, produced the libraries for TCR beta. In the first two PCR rounds, TRBV1-TRBV30 forward primers were paired with a C-beta reverse primer, and each round lasted nine to ten cycles. TCRdb independently ran MiXCR on the multiplex PCR reads; one entry per CDR3 protein. The sample consists of fewer than 400,000 distinct CDR3 sequences, about 60% of them appearing once. The length of the CDR3 is 16 residues. The germline V gene has CDR1 KGHDR and CDR2 SFDVKD. Trimming pared 1 base from V and 2 bases from J, leaving 12 bases between. Germline DNA was also extracted, while the blood RNA originated from unsorted whole blood.

This TCR derives from a man in his forties with primary liver carcinoma and hepatitis B virus infection. V usage is TRBV24-1 and J usage is TRBJ2-3; D perhaps matches TRBD2 (6 bases). Sequenced sample: peripheral blood. For the CDR3, the DNA is TGTGCCACCAGTGATTTCGGAGGGCCAAACACAGATACGCAGTATTTT. As protein: CATSDFGGPNTDTQYF.